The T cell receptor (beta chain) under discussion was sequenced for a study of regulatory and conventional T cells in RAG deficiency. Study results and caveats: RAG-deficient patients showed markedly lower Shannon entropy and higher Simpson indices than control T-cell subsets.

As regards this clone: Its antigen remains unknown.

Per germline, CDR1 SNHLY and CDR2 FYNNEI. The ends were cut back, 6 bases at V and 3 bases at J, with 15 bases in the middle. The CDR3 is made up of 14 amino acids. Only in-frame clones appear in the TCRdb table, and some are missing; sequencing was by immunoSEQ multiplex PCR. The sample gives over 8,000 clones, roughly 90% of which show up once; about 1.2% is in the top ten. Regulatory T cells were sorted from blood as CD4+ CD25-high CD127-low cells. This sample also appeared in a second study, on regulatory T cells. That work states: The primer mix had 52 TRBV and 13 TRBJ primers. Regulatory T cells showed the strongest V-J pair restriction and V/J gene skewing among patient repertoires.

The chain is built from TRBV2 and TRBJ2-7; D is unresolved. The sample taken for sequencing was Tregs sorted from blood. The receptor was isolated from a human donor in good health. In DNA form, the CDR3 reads TGTGCCAGCAGGGGGTTTAGCTTCAACTACGAGCAGTACTTC. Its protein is CASRGFSFNYEQYF.